These 2 T cell receptor beta chains were sequenced from one sample in a study of regulatory T cells in long-lasting Graves disease. Arm-PCR of CDR3 regions with iRepertoire HTBI primers generated TCR beta libraries. Each CDR3 protein is one row after TCRdb ran MiXCR on the multiplex PCR reads. The data contain over 650,000 distinct CDR3 sequences, about 30% of them seen just once; the ten biggest clones take up around 42%. Time point denoted: persistent/refractory GD, antithyroid drugs over 5 years with positive TRAb. Following extraction of RNA from PBMCs, that RNA was used to make the TCR library. The sample in question was peripheral blood mononuclear cells (PBMCs), obtained when the disease was refractory, from a patient treated with antithyroid drugs. The receptors derive from a female donor with Graves disease.

This clonotype occurred many times. This chain uses TRBV12-3 or TRBV12-4 with TRBJ1-2; no clear D. The V end lost 2 bases, the J end lost 4 bases, and 8 bases lay between the germline ends. CDR3 size: 13 residues. The CDR3 DNA follows: TGTGCCAGCAGTTTATGGCAGTCCTATGGCTACACCTTC. It yields the protein CASSLWQSYGYTF.

The DNA of the CDR3 is TGTGGGGGACGGGGGGCCATAAACACCGGGGAGCTGTTTTTT. Amino acid sequence: CGGRGAINTGELFF. The rearrangement joins TRBV6-1 to TRBJ2-2; D might be TRBD2 (7 bases). Germline V gives CDR1 MNHNS, CDR2 SASEGT. The CDR3 is made up of 14 amino acids.